The next 17 T cell receptor beta chains were all read from a single sample in a study of T cells expressing NK-cell markers. Each CDR3 protein gets one entry in TCRdb, which reprocessed the 5' RACE reads and gives no DNA. The sample's table shows roughly 170,000 distinct CDR3 sequences. The sequencing input was blood T cells: a sorted CD56 or NKG2C T cell subset, CD4+ or CD8+ T cells, or bulk PBMC T cells (not recorded which). These receptors were collected from a woman between 18 and 69 years old in good health.

The V call is TRBV18, the J call TRBJ2-3. The germline V gene has CDR1 KGHSH and CDR2 LQKENI. The CDR3 is 17 amino acids. CDR3 residues: CASSPRKSTNLIDTQYF.

The genes are TRBV6-5 and TRBJ2-1; TCRdb picks TRBD2, but there is no DNA to check that call. CDR3 length equals 12 residues. The germline V gene encodes CDR1 MNHEY and CDR2 SVGAGI. CDR3 amino acids: CASSSGGFEQFF.

The V and J genes are TRBV5-1 and TRBJ2-6; the TRBD2 assignment by TCRdb is unverifiable without DNA. Per germline, CDR1 SGHRS and CDR2 YFSETQ. This CDR3 spans 17 amino acids. Here the CDR3 reads CASSLTIGGAGANVLTF.

V is TRBV12-3 or TRBV12-4 and J is TRBJ2-5; TCRdb's assignment of TRBD1 cannot be checked, as there is no DNA. The length of the CDR3 is 16 residues. CDR3 loop: CASSFAHHRGRETQYF.

The chain has TRBV24-1 and TRBJ1-2; without DNA, the TCRdb call of TRBD1 cannot be checked. The germline V gene encodes CDR1 KGHDR and CDR2 SFDVKD. The CDR3 runs 16 residues. CDR3: CATSDYSTGPNYGYTF.

This chain joins TRBV5-1 and TRBJ1-4; checking the TCRdb D call of TRBD1 is not possible without DNA. Germline loops: CDR1 SGHRS, CDR2 YFSETQ. The CDR3 covers 16 residues. CDR3 sequence: CASKGDQASQNEKLFF.

The rearrangement uses TRBV18 and TRBJ2-7; TCRdb gives TRBD1 as the D gene, but with no DNA this cannot be confirmed. Germline V lookup: CDR1 KGHSH, CDR2 LQKENI. The CDR3 length is 13 residues. The CDR3 loop reads CASSPGAKYEQYF. The full variable domain, rest sourced from reference TRBV18 and TRBJ2-7, is NAGVMQNPRHLVRRRGQEARLRCSPMKGHSHVYWYRQLPEEGLKFMVYLQKENIIDESGMPKERFSAEFPKEGPSILRIQQVVRGDSAAYFCASSPGAKYEQYFGPGTRLTVT.

This chain joins TRBV4-1 and TRBJ2-7; the D call of TRBD1 rests on TCRdb alone, since no DNA is present to check it. In germline, CDR1 is MGHRA, CDR2 YSYEKL. The length of the CDR3 is 15 residues. CDR3 sequence reads: CASSPGDRELHEQYF.

The chain carries TRBV5-1 and TRBJ1-2; TCRdb's D call, TRBD1, is unchecked because there is no DNA. Germline V CDR1 and CDR2: SGHRS, YFSETQ. This CDR3 comprises 14 residues. CDR3 in amino acids: CASTATGAGGGYTF.

The rearrangement links TRBV28 to TRBJ2-7. Germline V lookup: CDR1 MDHEN, CDR2 SYDVKM. CDR3 length: 13 residues. The chain's CDR3 is CASLQGLHYEQYF.

The rearrangement uses TRBV10-2 and TRBJ2-1; TCRdb designates TRBD1, a call that cannot be tested without DNA. The germline V gene encodes CDR1 WSHSY and CDR2 SAAADI. CDR3 length equals 17 residues. The CDR3 is CASSEWAGPKPRNEQFF.

The chain uses TRBV20-1 and TRBJ1-4; TCRdb picks TRBD1, but there is no DNA to check that call. Germline V lookup: CDR1 DFQATT, CDR2 SNEGSKA (reference sequence). CDR3 length equals 15 residues. CDR3 residues: CSARKDRAINEKLFF.

The gene calls are TRBV4-2 and TRBJ2-1. The CDR3 consists of 17 residues. Germline CDR1 LGHNA, CDR2 YNFKEQ. CDR3 protein: CASSQVPVGASYNEQFF.

The CDR3 reads CASSLTSGLEQYF. The V gene is TRBV12-3 or TRBV12-4, the J gene TRBJ2-7; the TRBD1 assignment by TCRdb is unverifiable without DNA. The CDR3 has 13 amino acids.

V gene TRBV14 combines with J gene TRBJ2-1; TCRdb's D call, TRBD2, is unchecked because there is no DNA. This CDR3 is built from 15 residues. Germline V gives CDR1 SGHDN, CDR2 FVKESK. CDR3 sequence reads: CASSLGLAGAREQFF.

J is TRBJ2-7 and V is TRBV20-1; TCRdb lists TRBD2, though no DNA is available to test this call. This CDR3 is built from 15 residues. Germline V gene data show CDR1 as DFQATT and CDR2 as SNEGSKA (reference sequence). The CDR3 sequence is CSAGIRTSGSYEQYF.

The J gene is TRBJ1-6, the V gene TRBV14. Per the germline V gene, CDR1 is SGHDN and CDR2 is FVKESK. The CDR3 consists of 15 residues. CDR3 sequence: CASSTFGSYNSPLHF.